The clone carrying this T cell receptor beta chain has a single count. Its antigen is unknown. This CDR3 is built from 13 residues. Trimming took 5 bases from V and 5 from J; bases not matched to a gene: 6. The V gene's germline CDR1 is KGHSH and CDR2 LQKENI. This entry belongs to a study of T cell repertoires in cytomegalovirus infection. Each CDR3 protein is one row after TCRdb ran MiXCR on the reads. The sample contains 680,000 or so distinct CDR3 sequences, roughly 30% of which appear only once. This receptor was taken from a human donor in good health (CMV status not recorded). Some clones in this sample may be carry-over from other donors' samples. This chain connects TRBV18 to TRBJ2-7, with 7 bases matching TRBD1. The sequenced sample was cultured PBMCs, obtained from culture after CMV antigen stimulation. The CDR3 loop is CASSEGASNEQYF. CDR3 nucleotides: TGTGCCAGCTCAGAGGGGGCTTCCAACGAGCAGTACTTC.